The next 32 T cell receptor beta chains were all read from a single sample in a study of CD8+ T cells in alopecia areata. Sequencing templates came from extracted RNA that was reverse transcribed into cDNA. The method was immunoSEQ multiplex PCR; TCRdb's version includes in-frame clones alone and lacks a portion of them. Of more than 95,000 clones listed, roughly 50% are singletons. Sequenced: NKG2D-low CD8+ T cells sorted from blood. These receptors originate from a human donor with alopecia areata.

This chain links TRBV9 with TRBJ2-5, with 8 bases lining up with TRBD1. The CDR3 spans 16 residues. In germline, CDR1 is SGDLS, CDR2 YYNGEE. Trimming took 4 bases from V and 1 from J; bases not matched to a gene: 9. CDR3 in amino acids: CASSNLHQGAQETQYF. CDR3 nucleotide sequence: TGTGCCAGCAGCAACCTACACCAGGGGGCCCAAGAGACCCAGTACTTC.

The chain is built from TRBV5-1 and TRBJ2-7; 8 nucleotides align to TRBD2. J gave up 2 bases and V 3 bases, and 1 base lay outside the gene matches. The CDR3 spans 13 residues. Looked up from germline, CDR1 is SGHRS and CDR2 is YFSETQ. The CDR3 loop is CASSSGGAYEQYF. CDR3 nucleotide sequence: TGCGCCAGCAGCTCCGGGGGGGCCTACGAGCAGTACTTC.

The CDR3 here is CASSGNRGGGHIPLHF. The CDR3, as DNA: TGTGCCAGCAGCGGAAACCGAGGAGGTGGTCATATCCCCCTCCACTTT. The J gene is TRBJ1-6, the V gene TRBV9, with no clear D. The CDR3 totals 16 residues. The germline CDR1 and CDR2 sequences are SGDLS and YYNGEE. V was clipped by 3 bases and J by 13 bases, with 23 bases between them.

This chain's CDR3 is CASSLAGLGQETQYF. DNA of the CDR3: TGCGCCAGCAGCTTGGCCGGTCTAGGTCAAGAGACCCAGTACTTC. The gene calls are TRBV5-1 and TRBJ2-5, with D uncertain. Trimming left V 0 bases short and J 2 bases short, with 11 bases between. In germline, CDR1 is SGHRS, CDR2 YFSETQ. CDR3 length: 15 amino acids.

This sequence joins TRBV7-9 and TRBJ2-3; 8 nucleotides align to TRBD1. This CDR3 spans 15 amino acids. The V segment lost 5 bases and the J segment 1 base; nucleotides outside the gene matches: 5. Germline V gene lookup returns CDR1 SEHNR and CDR2 FQNEAQ (reference sequence). For the CDR3, the DNA is TGTGCCAGCAGCCCGCAGACAGGGGGCACAGATACGCAGTATTTT. Translated, it gives CASSPQTGGTDTQYF.

This clone has only a few counts. This chain connects TRBV29-1 to TRBJ2-7; TRBD2 matches at 8 bases. This CDR3 has 13 residues. Germline V gene lookup returns CDR1 SQVTM and CDR2 ANQGSEA. The ends lost 6 bases at V and 7 bases at J; junction bases unmatched: 11. CDR3 loop: CSVGSSGREEQYF. The CDR3 DNA is TGCAGCGTGGGTTCCAGCGGGAGAGAAGAGCAGTACTTC.

The chain recombines TRBV2 with TRBJ2-1; D remains ambiguous. V was shortened by 9 bases and J by 9 bases, with 9 bases between the two germline ends. Per germline, CDR1 SNHLY and CDR2 FYNNEI. The CDR3 consists of 10 residues. The CDR3 here is CASYSLEQFF. CDR3 DNA: TGTGCCAGTTATAGTCTTGAGCAGTTCTTC.

This clone was detected a few times. The chain uses TRBV9 and TRBJ2-1; D unresolved. This CDR3 spans 11 amino acids. The germline V gene encodes CDR1 SGDLS and CDR2 YYNGEE. Trimming took 4 bases from V and 7 from J, leaving 6 bases between them. The CDR3 nucleotides are TGTGCCAGCAGCTCCCTGAATGAGCAGTTCTTC. This sequence encodes CASSSLNEQFF.

The rearrangement uses TRBV7-9 and TRBJ2-1; D is unclear. Deletions cut 7 bases from V and 10 bases from J, with 11 bases between. Looked up from germline, CDR1 is SEHNR and CDR2 is FQNEAQ (reference sequence). The CDR3 sequence is 11 residues long. CDR3: CASTLNGEQFF. In DNA, the CDR3 is TGTGCCAGCACCCTTAACGGGGAGCAGTTCTTC.

The genes are TRBV6-5 and TRBJ2-3; 8 bases line up with TRBD2. With V trimmed by 6 bases and J by 1 base, 6 bases remained unmatched. The CDR3 extends over 15 amino acids. Per germline, CDR1 MNHEY and CDR2 SVGAGI. CDR3 in DNA: TGTGCCAGCAGCCTCCCACTAGCGGGCACAGATACGCAGTATTTT. Translated: CASSLPLAGTDTQYF.

The DNA of the CDR3 is TGTGCCAGCAGTACGGGAGGGGGCCGCTTCTATGGCTACACCTTC. Its translation: CASSTGGGRFYGYTF. The rearrangement links TRBV27 to TRBJ1-2; 7 bases align to TRBD1. The V and J ends lost 5 bases and 4 bases, in that order; junction bases with no gene match: 10. Germline V gene data show CDR1 as MNHEY and CDR2 as SMNVEV (reference sequence). The CDR3 spans 15 residues.

The chain recombines TRBV29-1 with TRBJ1-1, with D uncertain. The germline V gene encodes CDR1 SQVTM and CDR2 ANQGSEA. V lost 0 bases, J lost 5 bases, and 7 bases lay in between. The CDR3 runs 12 residues. Written as DNA, the CDR3 is TGCAGCGTTGAAGAGGAGAGGACTGAAGCTTTCTTT. Protein: CSVEEERTEAFF.

The genes are TRBV29-1 and TRBJ1-2; D remains ambiguous. Germline loops: CDR1 SQVTM, CDR2 ANQGSEA. The CDR3 totals 11 residues. The V end was cut by 3 bases, the J end by 6 bases, with 8 bases between. DNA of the CDR3: TGCAGCGTTGACAGTTTGGATGGCTACACCTTC. Its translation: CSVDSLDGYTF.

This rearrangement joins TRBV5-6 to TRBJ2-7; TRBD1 aligns across 10 bases. CDR1 is SGHDT and CDR2 is YYEEEE in the germline V gene. The CDR3 consists of 14 residues. Trimming at V came to 0 bases and at J to 3 bases, leaving 0 bases not matched to a gene. The CDR3 DNA follows: TGTGCCAGCAGCTTGGGGACAGGGGGCTACGAGCAGTACTTC. Its translation: CASSLGTGGYEQYF.

The chain couples TRBV30 to TRBJ2-1; no definite D call. V shed 5 bases and J shed 5 bases, with 13 bases lying between them. This CDR3 contains 13 residues. Germline lookup yields CDR1 GTSNPN and CDR2 SVGIG (reference sequence). CDR3 protein: CAWAGGRNNEQFF. The CDR3 DNA reads as TGTGCCTGGGCAGGTGGACGGAACAATGAGCAGTTCTTC.

The sample holds one count of this clone. The V call is TRBV5-1, the J call TRBJ2-3, with 7 positions matching TRBD2. The trim removed 3 bases at V and 0 bases at J, leaving 4 bases unmatched. Germline CDR1 is SGHRS and CDR2 is YFSETQ. This CDR3 comprises 15 residues. The CDR3 DNA follows: TGCGCCAGCAGCTCCCAACTAGCGAGCACAGATACGCAGTATTTT. It specifies CASSSQLASTDTQYF.

This clone was seen only once. The V call is TRBV27, the J call TRBJ2-5, with D tentatively TRBD1 (5 bases). V was cut by 0 bases and J by 1 base, with 6 bases left in between. CDR3 length equals 14 residues. Germline V gene data show CDR1 as MNHEY and CDR2 as SMNVEV (reference sequence). The CDR3 DNA reads TGTGCCAGCAGTTTATCCAGGGCCCAAGAGACCCAGTACTTC. It codes for CASSLSRAQETQYF.

The V gene is TRBV29-1, the J gene TRBJ2-5; D unclear. The V end lost 3 bases, the J end lost 1 base, and 18 bases lay between the germline ends. The CDR3 runs 16 residues. Per germline, CDR1 SQVTM and CDR2 ANQGSEA. The CDR3 is CSVEFGFTGSQETQYF. DNA for the CDR3: TGCAGCGTTGAGTTCGGATTTACGGGTAGCCAAGAGACCCAGTACTTC.

CDR3 nucleotide sequence: TGCAGCGTTGATCAGGGGGACTACGAGCAGTACTTC. It translates to CSVDQGDYEQYF. The chain couples TRBV29-1 to TRBJ2-7, with 7 bases aligning to TRBD1. J gave up 3 bases and V 3 bases, and 2 bases lay outside the gene matches. Germline V gives CDR1 SQVTM, CDR2 ANQGSEA. The CDR3 extends over 12 amino acids.

The V call is TRBV20-1, the J call TRBJ1-1, with unresolved D. Germline values: CDR1 DFQATT, CDR2 SNEGSKA (reference sequence). CDR3 size: 11 residues. Between the trimmed V and J ends, which lost 3 bases and 0 bases, there was a span of 2 bases. The CDR3 sequence is CSASVNTEAFF. The CDR3 nucleotides read TGCAGTGCTAGCGTGAACACTGAAGCTTTCTTT.

This clone is a singleton in its sample. The rearrangement uses TRBV27 and TRBJ2-3, with no clear D. V was cut by 8 bases and J by 0 bases, with 9 bases left in between. The germline V gene encodes CDR1 MNHEY and CDR2 SMNVEV (reference sequence). CDR3 length: 13 amino acids. CDR3 in amino acids: CASLGQSTDTQYF. CDR3 bases: TGTGCCAGCCTAGGGCAGAGCACAGATACGCAGTATTTT.

The chain links TRBV14 to TRBJ2-7; maybe TRBD1 (5 bases). The germline V gene encodes CDR1 SGHDN and CDR2 FVKESK. V was shortened by 4 bases and J by 6 bases, with 7 bases between the two germline ends. The CDR3 length is 11 residues. For the CDR3, the DNA is TGTGCCAGCAGCCGGGGCGGCGAGCAGTACTTC. Protein sequence: CASSRGGEQYF.

The chain combines TRBV18 with TRBJ2-4; D is possibly TRBD1 (5 bases). Per germline, CDR1 KGHSH and CDR2 LQKENI. Trimming shortened V by 3 bases and J by 6 bases, and 15 bases separated the two germline ends. CDR3 length equals 15 residues. Here the CDR3 DNA reads TGTGCCAGCTCACCGGAGACAGAACCTAGAAACATTCAGTACTTC. Translated: CASSPETEPRNIQYF.

V usage is TRBV5-1 and J usage is TRBJ1-6, with a weak D call TRBD1 (5 bases). Germline V gene sequence: CDR1 SGHRS, CDR2 YFSETQ. The CDR3 is 15 residues long. V lost 1 base and J 7 bases, leaving 12 bases between the germline ends. CDR3 sequence reads: CASSLTGLGNSPLHF. The DNA of the CDR3 is TGCGCCAGCAGCTTGACAGGCCTAGGGAATTCACCCCTCCACTTT.

This clone was seen more than once but under ten times. The same CDR3 arises from other DNA sequences in this sample as well. The chain uses TRBV28 and TRBJ2-7; D is undetermined. Trimming removed 6 bases at V and 2 bases at J, with 5 bases between. This CDR3 has 11 residues. In germline, CDR1 is MDHEN, CDR2 SYDVKM. CDR3 sequence: CASSPAYEQYF. In DNA, the CDR3 is TGTGCCAGCAGCCCTGCCTACGAGCAGTACTTC.

Worth noting for this clone: The germline gene is not matched at one end of the junction; a read error may be the cause. The rearrangement uses TRBV5-6 and TRBJ2-1, with D possibly matching TRBD2 (7 bases). The CDR3 is 13 residues long. Germline assignment: CDR1 SGHDT and CDR2 YYEEEE. This chain's CDR3 is CASSLWGGVPPLF. CDR3 sequence (DNA): TGTGCCAGCAGCTTGTGGGGGGGCGTTCCCCCCCTCTTC.

V is TRBV7-9 and J is TRBJ1-1; D is ambiguous. CDR1 and CDR2 (germline): SEHNR, FQNEAQ (reference sequence). The CDR3 has 13 amino acids. The ends were cut back, 6 bases at V and 3 bases at J, with 11 bases in the middle. Here the CDR3 reads CASSTAGDTEAFF. The CDR3 bases are TGTGCCAGCAGTACCGCAGGAGACACTGAAGCTTTCTTT.

The chain uses TRBV4-1 and TRBJ1-1; the match to TRBD1 covers 9 bases. This CDR3 is built from 14 residues. Germline V gene data show CDR1 as MGHRA and CDR2 as YSYEKL. V was clipped by 2 bases and J by 11 bases; unmatched bases: 9. The chain's CDR3 is CASSQPRTGVEAFF. The CDR3 DNA follows: TGCGCCAGCAGCCAACCTCGGACAGGGGTTGAGGCTTTCTTT.

This chain joins TRBV27 and TRBJ2-7; D possibly corresponds to TRBD1 (5 bases). CDR1 and CDR2 from the germline V gene are MNHEY and SMNVEV (reference sequence). This CDR3 is built from 15 residues. The V end lost 0 bases, the J end lost 2 bases, and 11 bases lay between the germline ends. In DNA form, the CDR3 reads TGTGCCAGCAGTTTATCCGCCGGACATGCCTACGAGCAGTACTTC. It yields the protein CASSLSAGHAYEQYF.

In its sample, this clone was seen a few times. The rearrangement uses TRBV29-1 and TRBJ2-7; a weak D match, TRBD1 (6 bases). Looked up from germline, CDR1 is SQVTM and CDR2 is ANQGSEA. The CDR3 is made up of 13 amino acids. Trimming pared 2 bases from V and 9 bases from J, leaving 17 bases between. Here the CDR3 reads CSVEWDTSLGQYF. CDR3 bases: TGCAGCGTTGAATGGGACACATCCCTCGGGCAGTACTTC.

The sample holds a few counts of this clone. This CDR3 is CSVAPGTGAGELFF. The CDR3, as DNA: TGCAGCGTTGCACCAGGGACAGGGGCCGGGGAGCTGTTTTTT. The chain employs TRBV29-1 and TRBJ2-2; 10 bases line up with TRBD1. Losses at the gene ends were 4 bases for V and 6 bases for J; bases not matched to a gene: 5. Germline CDR1 and CDR2: SQVTM and ANQGSEA. CDR3 length: 14 amino acids.

Details on this clone: The same CDR3 arises from other DNA sequences in this sample as well. The V and J genes are TRBV2 and TRBJ1-1; the D is unclear. The CDR3 extends over 11 amino acids. CDR1 is SNHLY and CDR2 is FYNNEI in the germline V gene. The germline V and J ends were trimmed by 4 bases and 4 bases, with 4 bases remaining between them. The CDR3: CASSGGTEAFF. The CDR3 DNA follows: TGTGCCAGCAGTGGGGGCACTGAAGCTTTCTTT.